This T cell receptor (beta chain) was sequenced during a study of cytomegalovirus exposure and HLA in healthy donors. Clones were sequenced by immunoSEQ multiplex PCR, and TCRdb holds only the in-frame ones, with some missing. The table lists tens of thousands of clones, over 85% of them singletons. Trimming took off 0 bases at V and 0 bases at J, with 4 bases between the two ends. Per the germline V gene, CDR1 is SGHRS and CDR2 is YFSETQ. CDR3 length: 15 residues. This chain links TRBV5-1 with TRBJ2-6; no clear D gene. The sequenced sample was PBMCs. The sequence derives from a woman aged 18-29 years in good health and CMV-seropositive. The CDR3 nucleotides are TGCGCCAGCAGCTTGGACATCTCTGGGGCCAACGTCCTGACTTTC. As protein: CASSLDISGANVLTF.